The rows below give T cell receptor beta chains drawn from one sample of a study of cytomegalovirus exposure and HLA in healthy donors. Libraries were prepared by immunoSEQ multiplex PCR; TCRdb keeps only in-frame clonotypes and omits some of them. The sample includes about 220,000 clones, 75% of them seen just once. Input material: PBMCs. The receptors originated from a woman aged 25-40 years in good health and CMV-seronegative. Each CDR3 is given with its conserved first and last residue. The D gene is left open where the match is weak. Clone size is stated in some rows and not others, as once, few, many or a class when expanded.

clone_size: -
d_call: -
j_call: TRBJ1-2
v_call: TRBV19
cdr3_length: 17
cdr3_aa: CASSKETGRFHNYGYTF
cdr3_nt: TGTGCCAGTAGTAAGGAAACAGGACGATTCCATAACTATGGCTACACCTTC

clone_size: -
d_call: -
j_call: TRBJ1-2
v_call: TRBV28
cdr3_length: 14
cdr3_aa: CASSLAGGAGGYTF
cdr3_nt: TGTGCCAGCAGTTTAGCGGGGGGCGCGGGTGGCTACACCTTC

clone_size: -
d_call: -
j_call: TRBJ2-2
v_call: TRBV18
cdr3_length: 15
cdr3_aa: CASSPTLLDTGELFF
cdr3_nt: TGTGCCAGCTCACCCACTCTTCTCGACACCGGGGAGCTGTTTTTT

clone_size: -
d_call: TRBD2
j_call: TRBJ2-7
v_call: TRBV4-1
cdr3_length: 13
cdr3_aa: CASSHREGDEQYF
cdr3_nt: TGTGCCAGCAGCCACCGGGAGGGCGACGAGCAGTACTTC

clone_size: few
d_call: TRBD1
j_call: TRBJ1-1
v_call: TRBV6-4
cdr3_length: 14
cdr3_aa: CASSRTGRDTEAFF
cdr3_nt: TGTGCCAGCAGCCGGACAGGGCGCGACACTGAAGCTTTCTTT

clone_size: -
d_call: TRBD1
j_call: TRBJ1-2
v_call: TRBV14
cdr3_length: 15
cdr3_aa: CASSQRNRGLRGYTF
cdr3_nt: TGTGCCAGCAGCCAAAGGAACAGGGGGCTTCGTGGCTACACCTTC

clone_size: -
d_call: TRBD2
j_call: TRBJ2-5
v_call: TRBV7-9
cdr3_length: 14
cdr3_aa: CASTTRETPETQYF
cdr3_nt: TGTGCCAGCACCACGCGGGAGACCCCGGAGACCCAGTACTTC

clone_size: -
d_call: -
j_call: TRBJ2-7
v_call: TRBV7-6
cdr3_length: 14
cdr3_aa: CASSLETGPYEQYF
cdr3_nt: TGTGCCAGCAGCTTAGAAACAGGTCCCTACGAGCAGTACTTC

clone_size: few
d_call: -
j_call: TRBJ1-2
v_call: TRBV11-3
cdr3_length: 13
cdr3_aa: CASSFLGSGADTF
cdr3_nt: TGTGCCAGCAGCTTTCTAGGCAGTGGCGCTGACACCTTC

clone_size: once
d_call: TRBD1
j_call: TRBJ1-1
v_call: TRBV5-1
cdr3_length: 16
cdr3_aa: CASSPRGRILNTEAFF
cdr3_nt: TGCGCCAGCAGCCCCAGGGGGCGGATTTTGAACACTGAAGCTTTCTTT

clone_size: -
d_call: TRBD1
j_call: TRBJ2-5
v_call: TRBV28
cdr3_length: 14
cdr3_aa: CASSPRDSQETQYF
cdr3_nt: TGTGCCAGCAGTCCCCGGGACAGCCAAGAGACCCAGTACTTC

clone_size: -
d_call: -
j_call: TRBJ2-3
v_call: TRBV6-1
cdr3_length: 14
cdr3_aa: CASRARYDSDTQYF
cdr3_nt: TGTGCCAGCAGAGCCCGATACGATAGCGATACGCAGTATTTT

clone_size: few
d_call: TRBD2
j_call: TRBJ2-7
v_call: TRBV13
cdr3_length: 17
cdr3_aa: CASSLTLAGAEPYEQYF
cdr3_nt: TGTGCCAGCAGCTTAACATTAGCGGGAGCAGAACCCTACGAGCAGTACTTC

clone_size: -
d_call: -
j_call: TRBJ2-2
v_call: TRBV5-1
cdr3_length: 16
cdr3_aa: CASSLVEGRNTGELFF
cdr3_nt: TGCGCCAGCAGCTTGGTGGAGGGGCGAAACACCGGGGAGCTGTTTTTT